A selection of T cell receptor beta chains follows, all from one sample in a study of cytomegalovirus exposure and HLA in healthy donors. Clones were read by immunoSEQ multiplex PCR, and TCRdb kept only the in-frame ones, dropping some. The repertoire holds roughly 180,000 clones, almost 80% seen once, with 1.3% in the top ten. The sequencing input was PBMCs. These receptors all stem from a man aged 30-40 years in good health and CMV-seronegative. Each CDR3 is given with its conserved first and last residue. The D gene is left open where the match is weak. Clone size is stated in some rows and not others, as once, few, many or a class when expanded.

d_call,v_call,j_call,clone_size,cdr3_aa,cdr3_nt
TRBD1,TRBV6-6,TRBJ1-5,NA,CASSSGQGGQPQHF,TGTGCCAGCAGCTCCGGACAGGGCGGTCAGCCCCAGCATTTT
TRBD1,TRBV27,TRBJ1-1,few,CASSHKGTGGLMNTEAFF,TGTGCCAGCAGTCACAAAGGGACAGGGGGCCTCATGAACACTGAAGCTTTCTTT
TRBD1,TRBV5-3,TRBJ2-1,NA,CARRTLLRGHYNEQFF,TGTGCCAGAAGAACCCTCCTTAGGGGGCACTACAATGAGCAGTTCTTC
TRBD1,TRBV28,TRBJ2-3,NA,CASSLQGAQFDTQYF,TGTGCCAGCAGTTTGCAGGGGGCGCAATTTGATACGCAGTATTTT
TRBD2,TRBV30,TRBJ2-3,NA,CAWRGGTSGPTDTQYF,TGTGCCTGGAGGGGGGGGACTAGCGGACCCACAGATACGCAGTATTTT
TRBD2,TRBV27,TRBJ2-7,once,CASSLKGWGGYEQYF,TGTGCCAGCAGTTTAAAGGGCTGGGGGGGTTACGAGCAGTACTTC
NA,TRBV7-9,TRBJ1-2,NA,CSSSSGLYGYTF,TGTTCCAGCAGCTCCGGGTTATATGGCTACACCTTC
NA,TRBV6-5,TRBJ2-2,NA,CASSYQSGFTGELFF,TGTGCCAGCAGTTATCAATCGGGGTTTACCGGGGAGCTGTTTTTT
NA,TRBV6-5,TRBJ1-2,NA,CASSYSPGYGYTF,TGTGCCAGCAGTTACTCGCCAGGGTATGGCTACACCTTC
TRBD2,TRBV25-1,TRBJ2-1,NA,CASSEYLASGRALDEQFF,TGTGCCAGCAGTGAATATTTGGCTAGCGGGAGGGCACTGGATGAGCAGTTCTTC
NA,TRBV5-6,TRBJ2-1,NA,CASSLNGNPYNEQFF,TGTGCCAGCAGCTTGAACGGGAATCCCTACAATGAGCAGTTCTTC